This T cell receptor (beta chain) was profiled in a study of blood T cell repertoires in COVID-19. Across the whole study: Samples came from the United States, Italy and Spain, spanning acute and convalescent COVID-19. PBMCs, B-cell-depleted T cells, or T cells were the source of the cDNA or gDNA that made up the material.

Authors' processing steps: By means of reference gene primer amplification, nucleated cell counts were estimated. Method: immunoSEQ multiplex PCR; TCRdb's copy keeps in-frame clones and lacks some. V, J and clone size reflect that table, while D and trimming were determined from the DNA. The sample has approximately 65,000 clones, 80% to 90% seen once. This clone was picked up a small number of times. This CDR3 spans 16 amino acids. The V and J ends lost 3 bases and 0 bases respectively, with 14 bases between them. Germline V gene lookup returns CDR1 MGHRA and CDR2 YSYEKL. This chain links TRBV4-1 with TRBJ1-1, with D perhaps matching TRBD1 (5 bases). This receptor was identified in a woman in her thirties or forties with acute COVID-19. The sample was PBMCs or T cells enriched from blood (not recorded which). The CDR3 reads CASSQPTGMVNTEAFF. CDR3 coding DNA: TGCGCCAGCAGCCAGCCCACAGGAATGGTGAACACTGAAGCTTTCTTT.